This T cell receptor (beta chain) was recorded in a study of cytomegalovirus exposure and HLA in healthy donors. Study-level findings and limits: Beyond CMV serostatus, there was no information to go on about immune exposure. Earlier findings revealed that most TCR beta V segments proved productive either about 87% or about 30% of the time.

The V gene lost 0 bases and the J gene lost 2 bases, with 8 bases spanning the gap. Per the germline V gene, CDR1 is SGHRS and CDR2 is YFSETQ. CDR3 length: 14 residues. Regarding this clone: The antigen remains undetermined.

A multiplex PCR was run with 60 Vbeta primers and 13 Jbeta primers. Generated by immunoSEQ multiplex PCR, the TCRdb table keeps only in-frame clones and is missing some. The sample consists of about 190,000 clones, roughly 76% of them appearing once. What was sequenced was PBMCs. The sequence was collected from a woman in her 30s in good health and CMV-seropositive. The V call is TRBV5-1, the J call TRBJ2-5; D not certain. In DNA, the CDR3 is TGCGCCAGCAGCTTGGTTCCCTCTCAAGAGACCCAGTACTTC. This gives the protein CASSLVPSQETQYF. The full variable domain, rest sourced from reference TRBV5-1 and TRBJ2-5, is KAGVTQTPRYLIKTRGQQVTLSCSPISGHRSVSWYQQTPGQGLQFLFEYFSETQRNKGNFPGRFSGRQFSNSRSEMNVSTLELGDSALYLCASSLVPSQETQYFGPGTRLLVL.